The text below deals with one TCR beta chain. What antigen it recognizes has not been identified. No per-base quality is available; no much larger clone lies one base away. This record belongs to a study of blood T cell repertoires in COVID-19 (dated by TCRdb to 2018 to 2021). As for the study more broadly: The collaborator samples originated in the United States, Italy and Spain and spanned the acute and convalescent phases of COVID-19. Sample metadata almost always included a de-identified subject ID, COVID-19 status, age in years and sex. The samples were drawn from two sources: the first 160 participants of the ongoing ImmuneRACE study, and 950 to 1,500 subjects contributed by 6 global collaborators. The material from the prospective study consisted of cDNA or gDNA derived from T cells, B-cell-depleted T cells, or PBMCs. Deeply sampled blood TCRbeta repertoires from subjects exposed to, actively infected with, or recovered from COVID-19 were included in the dataset. Where available, HLA class I and class II types were obtained from metadata supplied by the sample provider rather than from assay-based typing. The repertoires were made available in a free public database intended to serve as a resource for research on the immune response to SARS-CoV-2. Overall study outcomes, separate from this receptor: Clinical and demographic metadata were provided uncurated, with the amount varying by source and participant.

TCRbeta CDR3 regions were amplified from genomic DNA using the immunoSEQ Assay, a bias-controlled multiplex PCR. Regarding the original processing steps: The number of nucleated cells in each sample was estimated by amplification of reference gene primers within the assay. Sequence reads were collapsed and filtered to measure the absolute abundance of every unique TCRbeta CDR3 rearrangement. For each sample, productive Simpson clonality was calculated as the square root of Simpson's diversity index over productive rearrangements. Not all clones reach the TCRdb copy of this immuneACCESS table, which keeps in-frame sequences only. Checked studies attribute under half of the gap to unresolved V genes and leave the rest unexplained. D and trimming were read from the DNA, whereas the V and J calls and clone size are those reported in that table. The sample contains approximately 150,000 clones, approximately 84% of them found a single time. The ten biggest clones cover 5% to 6% of the sample.

One collaborating source in Seattle enrolled patients during active infection and followed them longitudinally through the course of disease. Each collaborating institution followed its own protocols to collect whole blood in K2EDTA tubes. Collaborator samples were shipped for TCRbeta analysis as frozen whole blood, isolated PBMCs, or DNA extracted from either sample type. From the cysteine up to the phenylalanine, the CDR3 has a length of 14 residues. This entry keeps only the CDR3 DNA: 42 bases, framed from base 1. The germline V gene (reference sequence) provides CDR1 SEHNR and CDR2 FQNEAQ. For this chain, trimming is 6 bases at the V end and 2 bases at the J end, and the number of junction bases without a gene match is 4.

The receptor was derived from a woman in her fifties or sixties with COVID-19, enrolled during active disease. This receptor chain uses TRBV7-9 and TRBJ1-2; TRBD1 matches 9 bases in the middle. The specimen sequenced was peripheral blood. The nucleotide sequence is TGTGCCAGCAGGGGACAGGGCGGAAACTATGGCTACACCTTC. The resulting protein is CASRGQGGNYGYTF.